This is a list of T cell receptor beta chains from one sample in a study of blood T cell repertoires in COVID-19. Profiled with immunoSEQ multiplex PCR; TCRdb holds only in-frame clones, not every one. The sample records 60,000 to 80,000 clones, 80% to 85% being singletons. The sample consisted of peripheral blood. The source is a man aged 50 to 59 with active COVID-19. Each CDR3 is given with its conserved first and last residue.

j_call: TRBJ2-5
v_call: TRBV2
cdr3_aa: CASSEQGFKETQYF

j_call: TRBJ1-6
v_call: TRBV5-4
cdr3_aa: CASSLEGPQGESPLHF

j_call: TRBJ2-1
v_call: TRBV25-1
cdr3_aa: CASRSGSNPFF

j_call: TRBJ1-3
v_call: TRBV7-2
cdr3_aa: CASSPRQGASGNTIYF

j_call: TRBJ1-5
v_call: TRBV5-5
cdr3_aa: CASSFGTGTLQPQHF

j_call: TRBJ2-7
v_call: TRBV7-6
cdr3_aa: CASSVTPGGTYEQYF

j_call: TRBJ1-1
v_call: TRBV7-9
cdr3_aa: CASSLEDRPGTEAFF

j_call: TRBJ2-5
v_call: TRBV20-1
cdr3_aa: CSADRVETQYF

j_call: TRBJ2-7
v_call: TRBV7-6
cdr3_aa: CASSLETGLVGIYEQYF

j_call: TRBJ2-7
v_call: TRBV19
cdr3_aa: CASRPSGPGYEQYF

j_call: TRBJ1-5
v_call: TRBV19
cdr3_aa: CASSTTGTGGTPQHF

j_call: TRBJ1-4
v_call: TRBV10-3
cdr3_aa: CAISPSTGEGEKLFF

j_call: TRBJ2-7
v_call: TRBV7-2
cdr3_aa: CASSLEWGGGYEQYF

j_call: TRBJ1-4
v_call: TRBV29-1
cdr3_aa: CSAAGGRKGEKLFF

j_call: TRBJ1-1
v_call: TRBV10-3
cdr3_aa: CAIRIQGNTEAFF

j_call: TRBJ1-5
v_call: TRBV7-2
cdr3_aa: CASMGSRFNQPQHF

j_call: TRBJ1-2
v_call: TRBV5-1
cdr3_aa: CASSLGEDRGGYTF

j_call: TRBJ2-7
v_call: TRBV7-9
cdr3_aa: CASSSGDRGREQYF

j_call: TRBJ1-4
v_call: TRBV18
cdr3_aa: CASRGQINEKLFF

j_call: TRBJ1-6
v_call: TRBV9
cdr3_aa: CASRGQGASNSPLHF

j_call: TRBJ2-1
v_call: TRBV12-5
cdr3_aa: CASGLALALFNNEQFF

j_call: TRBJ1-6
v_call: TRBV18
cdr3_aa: CASSPAGSNSPLHF

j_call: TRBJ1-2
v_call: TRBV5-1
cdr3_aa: CASSSEGHSTDHYGYTF

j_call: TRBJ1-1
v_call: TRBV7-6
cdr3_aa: CASSLLRDRGKVSVAEAFF

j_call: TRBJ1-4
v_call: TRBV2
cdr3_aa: CASSDIRGGGREKLFF